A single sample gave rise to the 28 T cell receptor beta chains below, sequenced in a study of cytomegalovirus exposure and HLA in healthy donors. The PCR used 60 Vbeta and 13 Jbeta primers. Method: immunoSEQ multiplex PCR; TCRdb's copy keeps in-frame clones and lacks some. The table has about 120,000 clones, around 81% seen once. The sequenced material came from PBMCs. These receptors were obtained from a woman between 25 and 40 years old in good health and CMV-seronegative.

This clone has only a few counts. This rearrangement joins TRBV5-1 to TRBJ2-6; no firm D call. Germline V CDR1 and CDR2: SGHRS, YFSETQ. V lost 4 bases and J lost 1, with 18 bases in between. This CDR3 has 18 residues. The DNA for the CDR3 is TGCGCCAGCAGCAGAGGATCTATCCCGTCGTCTGGGGCCAACGTCCTGACTTTC. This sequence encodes CASSRGSIPSSGANVLTF.

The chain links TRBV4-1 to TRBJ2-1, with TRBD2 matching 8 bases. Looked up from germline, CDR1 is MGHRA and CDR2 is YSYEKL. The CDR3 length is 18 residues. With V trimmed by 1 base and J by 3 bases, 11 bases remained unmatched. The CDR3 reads CASSQAGLAGGLYNEQFF. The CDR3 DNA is TGCGCCAGCAGCCAAGCCGGGCTGGCGGGAGGACTCTACAATGAGCAGTTCTTC.

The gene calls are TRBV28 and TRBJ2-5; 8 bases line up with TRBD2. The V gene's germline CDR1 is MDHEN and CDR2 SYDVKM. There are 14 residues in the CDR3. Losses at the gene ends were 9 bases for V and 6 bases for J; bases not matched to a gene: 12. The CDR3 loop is CASKSPGLEKTQYF. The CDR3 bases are TGTGCCAGTAAGTCGCCGGGACTAGAGAAGACCCAGTACTTC.

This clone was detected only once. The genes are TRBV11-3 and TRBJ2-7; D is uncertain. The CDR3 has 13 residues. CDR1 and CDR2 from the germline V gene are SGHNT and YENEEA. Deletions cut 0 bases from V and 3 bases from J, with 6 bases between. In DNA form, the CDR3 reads TGTGCCAGCAGCTTAGAACCAGGCTACGAGCAGTACTTC. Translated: CASSLEPGYEQYF.

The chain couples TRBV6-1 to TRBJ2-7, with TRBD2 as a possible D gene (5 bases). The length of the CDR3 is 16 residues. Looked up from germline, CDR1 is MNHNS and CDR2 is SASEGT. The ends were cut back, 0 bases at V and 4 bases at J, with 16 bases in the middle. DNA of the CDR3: TGTGCCAGCAGTGAAGCGCCGGGAATTTCCCGATACGAGCAGTACTTC. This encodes CASSEAPGISRYEQYF.

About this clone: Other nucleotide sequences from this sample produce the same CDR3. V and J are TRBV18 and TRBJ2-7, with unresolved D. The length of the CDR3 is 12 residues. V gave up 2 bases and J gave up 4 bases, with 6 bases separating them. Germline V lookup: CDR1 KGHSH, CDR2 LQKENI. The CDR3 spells CASSPTEYEQYF. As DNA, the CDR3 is TGTGCCAGCTCACCAACGGAGTACGAGCAGTACTTC. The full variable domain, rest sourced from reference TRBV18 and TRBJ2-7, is NAGVMQNPRHLVRRRGQEARLRCSPMKGHSHVYWYRQLPEEGLKFMVYLQKENIIDESGMPKERFSAEFPKEGPSILRIQQVVRGDSAAYFCASSPTEYEQYFGPGTRLTVT.

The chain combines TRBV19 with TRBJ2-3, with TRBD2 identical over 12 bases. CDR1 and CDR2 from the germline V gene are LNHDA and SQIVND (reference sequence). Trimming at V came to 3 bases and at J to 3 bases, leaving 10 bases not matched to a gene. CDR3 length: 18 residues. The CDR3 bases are TGTGCCAGTAGTATGCCCGAAGGACTAGCGGGATCAACAGATACGCAGTATTTT. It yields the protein CASSMPEGLAGSTDTQYF. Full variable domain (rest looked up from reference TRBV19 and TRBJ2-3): DGGITQSPKYLFRKEGQNVTLSCEQNLNHDAMYWYRQDPGQGLRLIYYSQIVNDFQKGDIAEGYSVSREKKESFPLTVTSAQKNPTAFYLCASSMPEGLAGSTDTQYFGPGTRLTVL.

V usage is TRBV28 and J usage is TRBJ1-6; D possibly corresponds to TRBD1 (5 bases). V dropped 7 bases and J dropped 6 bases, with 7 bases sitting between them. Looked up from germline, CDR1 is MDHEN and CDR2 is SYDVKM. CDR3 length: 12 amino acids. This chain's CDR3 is CASTQANSPLHF. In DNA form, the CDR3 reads TGTGCCAGCACACAGGCTAATTCACCCCTCCACTTT.

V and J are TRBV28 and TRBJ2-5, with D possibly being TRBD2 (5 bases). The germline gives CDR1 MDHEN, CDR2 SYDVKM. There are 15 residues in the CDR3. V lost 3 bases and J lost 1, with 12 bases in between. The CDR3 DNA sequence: TGTGCCAGCAGTTTCGAGGGCACGATCCAAGAGACCCAGTACTTC. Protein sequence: CASSFEGTIQETQYF.

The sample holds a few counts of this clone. Here the CDR3 DNA reads TGTGCCAGCAGTTTAGGTGTGCGGGGGCACACAGATACGCAGTATTTT. Residues: CASSLGVRGHTDTQYF. J is TRBJ2-3 and V is TRBV27, with D perhaps TRBD2 (7 bases). From germline, CDR1 is MNHEY and CDR2 SMNVEV (reference sequence). With 2 bases removed from V and 2 bases from J, the gap between germline ends came to 14 bases. CDR3 length equals 16 residues.

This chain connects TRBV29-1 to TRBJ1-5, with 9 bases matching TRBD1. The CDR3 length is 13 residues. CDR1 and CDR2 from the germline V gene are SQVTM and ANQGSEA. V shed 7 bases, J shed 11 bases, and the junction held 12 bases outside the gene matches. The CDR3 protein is CSARTGGEQSQHF. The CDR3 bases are TGCAGCGCTCGAACAGGGGGCGAGCAGTCCCAGCATTTT.

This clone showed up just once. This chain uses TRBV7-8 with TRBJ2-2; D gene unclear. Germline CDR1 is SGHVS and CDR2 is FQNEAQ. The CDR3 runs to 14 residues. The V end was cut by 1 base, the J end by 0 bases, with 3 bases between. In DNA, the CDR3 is TGTGCCAGCAGCTTAGACTCGAACACCGGGGAGCTGTTTTTT. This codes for CASSLDSNTGELFF.

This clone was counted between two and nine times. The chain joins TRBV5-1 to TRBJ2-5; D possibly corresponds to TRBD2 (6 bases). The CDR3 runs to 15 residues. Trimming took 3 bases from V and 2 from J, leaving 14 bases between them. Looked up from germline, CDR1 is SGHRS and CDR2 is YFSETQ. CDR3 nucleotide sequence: TGCGCCAGCAGCTCAGGGACTGGACCACAAGAGACCCAGTACTTC. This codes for CASSSGTGPQETQYF. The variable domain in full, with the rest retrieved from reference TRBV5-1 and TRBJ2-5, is KAGVTQTPRYLIKTRGQQVTLSCSPISGHRSVSWYQQTPGQGLQFLFEYFSETQRNKGNFPGRFSGRQFSNSRSEMNVSTLELGDSALYLCASSSGTGPQETQYFGPGTRLLVL.

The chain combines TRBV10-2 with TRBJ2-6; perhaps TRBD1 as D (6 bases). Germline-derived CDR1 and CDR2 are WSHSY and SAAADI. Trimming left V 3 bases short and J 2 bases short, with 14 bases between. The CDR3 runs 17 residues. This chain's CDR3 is CASSDLGASTGANVLTF. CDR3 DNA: TGCGCCAGCAGTGACCTGGGGGCTTCTACTGGGGCCAACGTCCTGACTTTC.

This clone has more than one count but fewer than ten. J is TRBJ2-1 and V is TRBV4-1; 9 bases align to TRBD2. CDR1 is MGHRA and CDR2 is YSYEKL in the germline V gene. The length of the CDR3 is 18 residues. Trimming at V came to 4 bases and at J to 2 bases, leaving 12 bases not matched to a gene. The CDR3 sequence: CASSRVAGESSPYNEQFF. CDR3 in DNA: TGCGCCAGCAGCCGAGTAGCGGGAGAGTCGTCCCCCTACAATGAGCAGTTCTTC.

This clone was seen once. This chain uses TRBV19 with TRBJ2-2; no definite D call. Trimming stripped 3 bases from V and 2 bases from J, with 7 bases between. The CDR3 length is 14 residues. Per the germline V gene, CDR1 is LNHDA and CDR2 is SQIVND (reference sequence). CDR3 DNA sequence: TGTGCCAGTAGTATCGTACTTAACACCGGGGAGCTGTTTTTT. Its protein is CASSIVLNTGELFF.

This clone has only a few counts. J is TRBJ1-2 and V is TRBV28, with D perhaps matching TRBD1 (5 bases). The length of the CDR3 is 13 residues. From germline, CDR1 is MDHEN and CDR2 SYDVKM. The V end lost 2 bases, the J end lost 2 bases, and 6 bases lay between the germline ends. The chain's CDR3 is CASSLPGNYGYTF. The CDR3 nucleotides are TGTGCCAGCAGTTTACCAGGGAACTATGGCTACACCTTC.

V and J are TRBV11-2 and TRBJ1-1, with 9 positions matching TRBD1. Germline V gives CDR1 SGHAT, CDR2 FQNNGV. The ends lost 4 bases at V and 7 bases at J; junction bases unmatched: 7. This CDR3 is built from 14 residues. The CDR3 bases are TGTGCCAGCAGCTCCTGGACAGGGGAGATTGAAGCTTTCTTT. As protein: CASSSWTGEIEAFF.

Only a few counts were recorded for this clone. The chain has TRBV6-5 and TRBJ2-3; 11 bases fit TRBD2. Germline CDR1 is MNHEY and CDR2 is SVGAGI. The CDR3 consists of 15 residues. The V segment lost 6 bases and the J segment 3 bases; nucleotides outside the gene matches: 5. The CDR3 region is CASSPGTSGTDTQYF. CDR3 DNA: TGTGCCAGCAGCCCGGGGACTAGCGGAACAGATACGCAGTATTTT.

Written as DNA, the CDR3 is TGTGCCAGCAAACCTAGCGCCAGGGAAGAGACCCAGTACTTC. Its translation is CASKPSAREETQYF. This chain joins TRBV7-3 and TRBJ2-5, with D possibly TRBD2 on 6 matching bases. Trimming took off 7 bases at V and 3 bases at J, with 15 bases between the two ends. The CDR3 has 14 residues. CDR1 SGHTA and CDR2 FQGTGA come from the germline V gene.

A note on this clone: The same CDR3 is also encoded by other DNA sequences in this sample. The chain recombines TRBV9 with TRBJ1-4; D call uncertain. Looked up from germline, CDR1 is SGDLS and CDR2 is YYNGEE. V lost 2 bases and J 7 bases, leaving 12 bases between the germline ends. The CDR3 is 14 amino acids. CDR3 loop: CASSVNGRSEKLFF. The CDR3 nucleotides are TGTGCCAGCAGCGTCAATGGTAGAAGTGAAAAACTGTTTTTT.

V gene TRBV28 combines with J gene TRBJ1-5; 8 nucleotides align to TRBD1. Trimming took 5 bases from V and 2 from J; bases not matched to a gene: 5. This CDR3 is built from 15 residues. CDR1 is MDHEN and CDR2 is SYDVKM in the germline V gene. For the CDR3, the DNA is TGTGCCAGCAGTCCGGACAGGGAGGGCAATCAGCCCCAGCATTTT. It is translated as CASSPDREGNQPQHF. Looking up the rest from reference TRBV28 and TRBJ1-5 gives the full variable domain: DVKVTQSSRYLVKRTGEKVFLECVQDMDHENMFWYRQDPGLGLRLIYFSYDVKMKEKGDIPEGYSVSREKKERFSLILESASTNQTSMYLCASSPDREGNQPQHFGDGTRLSIL.

The CDR3 coding sequence is TGCGCCAGCAGCCAAGGACTAGCGGGAGGCAATACGCAGTATTTT. It specifies CASSQGLAGGNTQYF. This chain uses TRBV4-3 with TRBJ2-3; 13 nucleotides match TRBD2. V lost 1 base and J lost 7; bases outside the gene matches: 2. Germline CDR1 is LGHNA and CDR2 is YSLEER. This CDR3 contains 15 residues.

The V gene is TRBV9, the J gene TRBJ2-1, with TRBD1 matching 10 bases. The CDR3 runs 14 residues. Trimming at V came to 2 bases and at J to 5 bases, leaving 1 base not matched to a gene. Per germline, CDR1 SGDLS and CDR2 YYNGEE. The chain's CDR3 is CASSVGTGDNEQFF. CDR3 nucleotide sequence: TGTGCCAGCAGCGTGGGGACAGGGGACAATGAGCAGTTCTTC.

Here the CDR3 reads CASSSGLASGTSGANVLTF. Here the CDR3 DNA reads TGTGCCAGCAGCTCGGGGCTGGCTAGCGGAACTTCTGGGGCCAACGTCCTGACTTTC. This rearrangement joins TRBV7-9 to TRBJ2-6; 7 bases match TRBD2. CDR3 length: 19 amino acids. V lost 4 bases to trimming and J lost 1 base; unmatched junction nucleotides: 13. CDR1 is SEHNR and CDR2 is FQNEAQ in the germline V gene (reference sequence).

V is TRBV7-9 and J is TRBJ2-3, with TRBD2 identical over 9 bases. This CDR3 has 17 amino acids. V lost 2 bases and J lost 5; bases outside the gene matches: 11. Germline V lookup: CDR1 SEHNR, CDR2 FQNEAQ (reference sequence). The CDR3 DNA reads TGTGCCAGCAGCTTAAGCGCGGGAGGGCCCTCGGGAGATACGCAGTATTTT. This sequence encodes CASSLSAGGPSGDTQYF. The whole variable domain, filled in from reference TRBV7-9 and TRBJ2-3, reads DTGVSQNPRHKITKRGQNVTFRCDPISEHNRLYWYRQTLGQGPEFLTYFQNEAQLEKSRLLSDRFSAERPKGSFSTLEIQRTEQGDSAMYLCASSLSAGGPSGDTQYFGPGTRLTVL.

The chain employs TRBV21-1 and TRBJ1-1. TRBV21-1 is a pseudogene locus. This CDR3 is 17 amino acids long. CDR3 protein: CASSKDHRDLDGTEAFF. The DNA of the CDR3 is TGTGCCAGCAGCAAAGATCATCGGGATTTAGATGGCACTGAAGCTTTCTTT.

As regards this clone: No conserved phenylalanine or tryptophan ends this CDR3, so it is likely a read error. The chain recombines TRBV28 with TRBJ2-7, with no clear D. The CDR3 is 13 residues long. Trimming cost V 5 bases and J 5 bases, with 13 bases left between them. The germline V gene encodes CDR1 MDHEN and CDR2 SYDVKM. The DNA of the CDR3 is TGTGCCAGCAGTCTGATAGGAGTGAACGAGCAGTACCTC. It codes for CASSLIGVNEQYL.